The 22 T cell receptor beta chains in this list originate from one sample, sequenced in a study of blood T cell repertoires in COVID-19. Method: immunoSEQ multiplex PCR; TCRdb's copy keeps in-frame clones and lacks some. The sample lists about 73,000 clones, 89% occurring once. The sample consisted of peripheral blood. The origin of the receptors is an older man with acute or convalescent COVID-19.

The chain carries TRBV10-3 and TRBJ1-1; the D is unclear. Per germline, CDR1 ENHRY and CDR2 SYGVKD. V dropped 2 bases and J dropped 5 bases, with 12 bases sitting between them. The CDR3 has 14 amino acids. The CDR3 region has the DNA TGTGCCATCAGTGAGCCGGGGATCAGAACTGAAGCTTTCTTT. This codes for CAISEPGIRTEAFF.

The gene calls are TRBV25-1 and TRBJ1-6; D might be TRBD1 (5 bases). Trimming removed 2 bases from V and 6 bases from J, with 8 bases in between. The germline gives CDR1 MGHDK, CDR2 SYGVNS. The CDR3 length is 14 residues. As DNA, the CDR3 is TGTGCCAGCAGTGAAGTAAGGGGTAATTCACCCCTCCACTTT. It codes for CASSEVRGNSPLHF.

The chain has TRBV9 and TRBJ2-1; 10 nucleotides agree with TRBD2. Germline-derived CDR1 and CDR2 are SGDLS and YYNGEE. CDR3 size: 15 residues. Trimming at V came to 1 base and at J to 7 bases, leaving 5 bases not matched to a gene. The CDR3 region has the DNA TGTGCCAGCAGCGTACCTAGCGGGGGTGGTAATGAGCAGTTCTTC. This gives the protein CASSVPSGGGNEQFF.

The chain combines TRBV5-1 with TRBJ2-3; TRBD1 agrees at 8 bases. The CDR3 contains 15 residues. V lost 0 bases, J lost 7 bases, and 7 bases stayed unmatched. Germline V gene lookup returns CDR1 SGHRS and CDR2 YFSETQ. The CDR3 loop reads CASSLAPGGANTQYF. DNA for the CDR3: TGCGCCAGCAGCTTGGCGCCAGGGGGCGCGAATACGCAGTATTTT.

The chain is built from TRBV28 and TRBJ2-7, with D possibly TRBD2 on 6 matching bases. Germline V lookup: CDR1 MDHEN, CDR2 SYDVKM. This CDR3 contains 12 residues. Trimming shortened V by 8 bases and J by 7 bases, and 15 bases separated the two germline ends. CDR3 coding DNA: TGTGCCAGCGAGGACTTAGGAGGGGAGCAGTACTTC. Its translation is CASEDLGGEQYF.

The gene calls are TRBV9 and TRBJ2-7, with D possibly being TRBD2 (7 bases). CDR3 length: 14 amino acids. Trimming removed 4 bases at V and 6 bases at J, with 17 bases between. CDR1 and CDR2 (germline): SGDLS, YYNGEE. In DNA form, the CDR3 reads TGTGCCAGCAGCCGGGTAGGGGGGGAAGCCGAGCAGTACTTC. Residues: CASSRVGGEAEQYF. The full variable domain, in which reference TRBV9 and TRBJ2-7 provide the parts outside the CDR3, is DSGVTQTPKHLITATGQRVTLRCSPRSGDLSVYWYQQSLDQGLQFLIQYYNGEERAKGNILERFSAQQFPDLHSELNLSSLELGDSALYFCASSRVGGEAEQYFGPGTRLTVT.

The genes are TRBV30 and TRBJ2-2; 9 bases align to TRBD1. Germline CDR1 is GTSNPN and CDR2 is SVGIG (reference sequence). The CDR3 runs 14 residues. The V segment lost 0 bases and the J segment 10 bases; nucleotides outside the gene matches: 6. DNA of the CDR3: TGTGCCTGGAGTGTACGGGACAGGGTTATGGAGCTGTTTTTT. Its protein product is CAWSVRDRVMELFF.

This chain links TRBV4-1 with TRBJ1-2; the match to TRBD1 covers 8 bases. J was trimmed by 6 bases and V by 1 base; bases with no gene match: 4. Germline V gene data show CDR1 as MGHRA and CDR2 as YSYEKL. The CDR3 sequence is 14 residues long. Written as DNA, the CDR3 is TGCGCCAGCAGCCAAGTCCTACAGGGGGATGGCTACACCTTC. Protein sequence: CASSQVLQGDGYTF.

V and J are TRBV5-1 and TRBJ2-1, with TRBD2 matching over 7 bases. Per germline, CDR1 SGHRS and CDR2 YFSETQ. The CDR3 runs 16 residues. J was trimmed by 6 bases and V by 0 bases; bases with no gene match: 9. CDR3 DNA sequence: TGCGCCAGCAGCTTGGACCCGGCGGGAGTCTCCAATGAGCAGTTCTTC. Translation: CASSLDPAGVSNEQFF.

This clone appeared a single time. The gene calls are TRBV24-1 and TRBJ2-3; D may be TRBD2 (5 bases). V lost 4 bases, J lost 5 bases, and 18 bases lay in between. This CDR3 has 16 residues. Germline CDR1 is KGHDR and CDR2 is SFDVKD. CDR3 nucleotide sequence: TGTGCCACCAGTGACCCTGCGGGCGGAATAAGAGATACGCAGTATTTT. Encoded protein: CATSDPAGGIRDTQYF.

The rearrangement uses TRBV29-1 and TRBJ1-1, with D uncertain. This CDR3 region has 12 residues. Per the germline V gene, CDR1 is SQVTM and CDR2 is ANQGSEA. V was clipped by 6 bases and J by 5 bases, with 13 bases between them. The CDR3 loop reads CSVSKEETEAFF. The CDR3 nucleotides read TGCAGCGTCTCCAAGGAGGAAACTGAAGCTTTCTTT.

The J gene is TRBJ2-7, the V gene TRBV14, with 9 nucleotides matching TRBD1. The CDR3 sequence is 16 residues long. Trimming cost V 4 bases and J 1 base; bases outside gene matches: 8. Germline V gene data show CDR1 as SGHDN and CDR2 as FVKESK. The CDR3 region has the DNA TGTGCCAGCAGCCGATCACAGGGGGCTTCATCCTACGAGCAGTACTTC. It encodes CASSRSQGASSYEQYF. Together with reference TRBV14 and TRBJ2-7, the CDR3 gives the full variable domain: EAGVTQFPSHSVIEKGQTVTLRCDPISGHDNLYWYRRVMGKEIKFLLHFVKESKQDESGMPNNRFLAERTGGTYSTLKVQPAELEDSGVYFCASSRSQGASSYEQYFGPGTRLTVT.

This clone was picked up a small number of times. The V gene is TRBV2, the J gene TRBJ1-1; 11 bases match TRBD1. Per the germline V gene, CDR1 is SNHLY and CDR2 is FYNNEI. The CDR3 sequence is 15 residues long. With V trimmed by 6 bases and J by 4 bases, 7 bases remained unmatched. This CDR3 is CASRPGTGGSTEAFF. CDR3 coding DNA: TGTGCCAGCAGACCCGGGACAGGGGGGAGCACTGAAGCTTTCTTT.

The rearrangement links TRBV7-9 to TRBJ2-7; a possible D gene is TRBD2 (5 bases). Germline assignment: CDR1 SEHNR and CDR2 FQNEAQ (reference sequence). CDR3 length: 17 residues. V lost 0 bases to trimming and J lost 0 bases, with 15 bases between them. The CDR3 protein is CASSLARAGLSSYEQYF. The CDR3, as DNA: TGTGCCAGCAGCTTAGCGCGGGCAGGATTAAGCTCCTACGAGCAGTACTTC.

This chain links TRBV27 with TRBJ1-2; D ambiguous. Germline CDR1 MNHEY, CDR2 SMNVEV (reference sequence). V gave up 4 bases and J gave up 6 bases, with 9 bases separating them. This CDR3 spans 12 amino acids. The CDR3 sequence: CASSYRRDGYTF. CDR3 sequence (DNA): TGTGCCAGCAGTTACCGGAGAGATGGCTACACCTTC.

V usage is TRBV6-1 and J usage is TRBJ2-2, with D possibly matching TRBD2 (5 bases). Trimming removed 3 bases at V and 6 bases at J, with 11 bases between. This CDR3 is 14 amino acids long. Germline assignment: CDR1 MNHNS and CDR2 SASEGT. CDR3 nucleotides: TGTGCCAGCAGTGATGTGTCGGGGTCCGGGGAGCTGTTTTTT. It is translated as CASSDVSGSGELFF.

CDR3 in amino acids: CASSWTQGSGYGYTF. CDR3 coding DNA: TGCGCCAGCAGCTGGACACAGGGATCCGGCTATGGCTACACCTTC. The gene calls are TRBV5-1 and TRBJ1-2; the D gene is possibly TRBD1 (6 bases). The germline CDR1 and CDR2 sequences are SGHRS and YFSETQ. This CDR3 contains 15 residues. V was trimmed by 3 bases and J by 4 bases, leaving 16 bases between them.

On this clone itself: The identical CDR3 is also encoded by other nucleotide sequences in the sample. The chain combines TRBV9 with TRBJ2-3; TRBD2 might be the D (6 bases). V lost 2 bases, J lost 0 bases, and 10 bases lay in between. This CDR3 spans 15 amino acids. Germline CDR1 SGDLS, CDR2 YYNGEE. The CDR3 loop is CASSVSGLSTDTQYF. The CDR3 nucleotides read TGTGCCAGCAGCGTTAGCGGCCTTAGCACAGATACGCAGTATTTT.

The CDR3 DNA sequence: TGTGCCAGCAGTGCCCGGAGGGGTGGTTCACCCCTCCACTTT. This sequence encodes CASSARRGGSPLHF. The chain carries TRBV2 and TRBJ1-6, with a weak D call TRBD1 (5 bases). The CDR3 consists of 14 residues. Germline values: CDR1 SNHLY, CDR2 FYNNEI. V shed 4 bases and J shed 9 bases, with 13 bases lying between them.

The CDR3, as DNA: TGTGCCAGCAGCTCCCAGGGGTTCGGCACTGAAGCTTTCTTT. Its protein product is CASSSQGFGTEAFF. The gene calls are TRBV7-2 and TRBJ1-1, with a tentative D call TRBD1 (6 bases). This CDR3 is 14 amino acids long. V lost 4 bases and J lost 4, with 13 bases in between. Germline V gives CDR1 SGHTA, CDR2 FQGNSA.

J is TRBJ1-6 and V is TRBV21-1; no check of the table's D call, TRBD1, against the DNA was made. TRBV21-1 is a known pseudogene. The CDR3 totals 18 residues. CDR3 DNA sequence: TGTGCCAGCAGCAAAAGGGGTTCCCGGGACAGGGGGAATTCACCCCTCCACTTT. It yields the protein CASSKRGSRDRGNSPLHF.

The chain carries TRBV30 and TRBJ2-5; 7 positions agree with TRBD1. Per germline, CDR1 GTSNPN and CDR2 SVGIG (reference sequence). J gave up 1 base and V 5 bases, and 7 bases lay outside the gene matches. The CDR3 has 14 residues. This CDR3 reads CAWEGTAFQETQYF. CDR3 coding DNA: TGTGCCTGGGAAGGGACAGCATTCCAAGAGACCCAGTACTTC.